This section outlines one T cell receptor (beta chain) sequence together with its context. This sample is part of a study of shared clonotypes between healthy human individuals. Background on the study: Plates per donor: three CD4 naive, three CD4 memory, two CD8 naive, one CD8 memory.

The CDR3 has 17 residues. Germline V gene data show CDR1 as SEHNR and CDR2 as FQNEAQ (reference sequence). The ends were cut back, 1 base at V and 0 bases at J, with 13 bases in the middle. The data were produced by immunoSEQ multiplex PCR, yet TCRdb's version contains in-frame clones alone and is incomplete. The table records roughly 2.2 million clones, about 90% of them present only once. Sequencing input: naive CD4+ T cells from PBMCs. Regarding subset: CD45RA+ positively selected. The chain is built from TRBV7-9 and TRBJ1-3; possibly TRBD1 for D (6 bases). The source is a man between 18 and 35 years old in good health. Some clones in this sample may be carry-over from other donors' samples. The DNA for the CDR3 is TGTGCCAGCAGCTTAGGAGGGACACCTTCCTCTGGAAACACCATATATTTT. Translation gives CASSLGGTPSSGNTIYF.